This T cell receptor beta chain was found in a study of cytomegalovirus exposure and HLA in healthy donors. General study points: Subsequent analysis found a tendency for first-cohort TCR clusters to co-occur within the 120 or so validation repertoires. The dataset shows that most TCR sequences were rare, while some public TCRs occurred in many donors. As was reported, the classifier diagnosed cytomegalovirus status with high specificity and sensitivity. Specific recognition of CMV antigens was confirmed in vitro for a few chains (all CMV-associated).

This CDR3 is built from 14 residues. Germline-derived CDR1 and CDR2 are SGHTS and YDEGEE. Trimming stripped 4 bases from V and 10 bases from J, with 18 bases between. As for this clone: What it recognizes is unknown.

The data were produced by immunoSEQ multiplex PCR, yet TCRdb's version contains in-frame clones alone and is incomplete. The sample gives around 180,000 clones, more than 75% of which show up once; over 1.3% is in the top ten. J is TRBJ1-5 and V is TRBV5-8; D is perhaps TRBD1 (6 bases). The sequenced sample was PBMCs. The sequence derives from a woman aged 18-29 years in good health and CMV-seronegative. The CDR3 reads CASSPSGQRGPQHF. As DNA, the CDR3 is TGTGCCAGCAGCCCCTCCGGACAGAGGGGCCCCCAGCATTTT.